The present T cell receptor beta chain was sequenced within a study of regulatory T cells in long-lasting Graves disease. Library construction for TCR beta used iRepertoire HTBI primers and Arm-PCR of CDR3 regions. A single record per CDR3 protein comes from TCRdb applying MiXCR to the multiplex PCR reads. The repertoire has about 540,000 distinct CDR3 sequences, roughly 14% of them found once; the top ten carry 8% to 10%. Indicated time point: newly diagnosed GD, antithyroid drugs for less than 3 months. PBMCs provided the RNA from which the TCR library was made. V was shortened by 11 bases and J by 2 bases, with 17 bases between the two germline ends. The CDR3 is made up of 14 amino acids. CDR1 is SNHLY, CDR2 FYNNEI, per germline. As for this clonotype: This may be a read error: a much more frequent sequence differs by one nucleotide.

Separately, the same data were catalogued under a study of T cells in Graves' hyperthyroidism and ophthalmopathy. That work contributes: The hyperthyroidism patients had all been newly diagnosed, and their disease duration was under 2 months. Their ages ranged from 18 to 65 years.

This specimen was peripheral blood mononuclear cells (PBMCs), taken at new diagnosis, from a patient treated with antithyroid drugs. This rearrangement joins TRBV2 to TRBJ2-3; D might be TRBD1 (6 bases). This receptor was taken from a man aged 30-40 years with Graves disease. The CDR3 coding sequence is TGTGCCGGCAAGGACAGTTCGATCACAGATACGCAGTATTTT. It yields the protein CAGKDSSITDTQYF.